The 20 T cell receptor beta chains below all came from one sample that was sequenced in a study of blood T cell repertoires in COVID-19. Produced via immunoSEQ multiplex PCR; TCRdb's table is partial and in-frame only. The sample comprises approximately 150,000 clones, approximately 88% of which are singletons, and around 2.2% rests with the top ten. Sequenced input: peripheral blood. The source is a man between 65 and 80 years old with acute or convalescent COVID-19.

The chain links TRBV19 to TRBJ1-2, with D unclear. V shed 3 bases and J shed 0 bases, with 11 bases lying between them. CDR1 LNHDA and CDR2 SQIVND come from the germline V gene (reference sequence). This CDR3 has 15 residues. CDR3 in DNA: TGTGCCAGTAGTATTATGGCCACTACTAACTATGGCTACACCTTC. Translation: CASSIMATTNYGYTF.

A single count supports this clone. The chain is built from TRBV21-1 and TRBJ2-1; no DNA check was done on the table's D call, TRBD2. TRBV21-1 is annotated as a pseudogene. The CDR3 has 16 amino acids. In nucleotides, the CDR3 is TGTGCCAGCAGCAAACCCAGCGGGACGGGAGACCCAGAGCAGTTCTTC. This codes for CASSKPSGTGDPEQFF.

The chain employs TRBV28 and TRBJ2-5, with D unclear. Germline CDR1 and CDR2: MDHEN and SYDVKM. Trimming took off 11 bases at V and 0 bases at J, with 16 bases between the two ends. The CDR3 has 14 residues. The CDR3 spells CASRPGGDQETQYF. CDR3 bases: TGTGCCTCCCGCCCGGGTGGCGACCAAGAGACCCAGTACTTC.

The chain uses TRBV5-1 and TRBJ2-7; 13 positions match TRBD2. The length of the CDR3 is 16 residues. The germline gives CDR1 SGHRS, CDR2 YFSETQ. V was clipped by 5 bases and J by 2 bases; unmatched bases: 7. The CDR3 protein is CASSQGLAGRTYEQYF. DNA for the CDR3: TGCGCCAGCAGTCAGGGACTAGCGGGAAGGACCTACGAGCAGTACTTC.

The rearrangement links TRBV9 to TRBJ2-3; possibly TRBD2 for D (5 bases). Germline V lookup: CDR1 SGDLS, CDR2 YYNGEE. V lost 4 bases, J lost 4 bases, and 13 bases lay in between. The CDR3 runs 14 residues. The CDR3 bases are TGTGCCAGCAGCTCGTCTAGCCAGGCAGATACGCAGTATTTT. Its protein is CASSSSSQADTQYF.

The chain carries TRBV5-1 and TRBJ2-3, with no clear D. V shed 0 bases and J shed 0 bases, with 8 bases lying between them. The germline gives CDR1 SGHRS, CDR2 YFSETQ. The CDR3 covers 15 residues. Here the CDR3 reads CASSLEATSTDTQYF. For the CDR3, the DNA is TGCGCCAGCAGCTTGGAAGCAACTAGCACAGATACGCAGTATTTT.

The J gene is TRBJ2-7, the V gene TRBV5-1; TRBD1 matches at 7 bases. Germline values: CDR1 SGHRS, CDR2 YFSETQ. V was pared by 4 bases and J by 7 bases, with 8 bases of the junction left unmatched. The CDR3 has 13 amino acids. The CDR3 here is CASSPGTVGEQYF. The CDR3 coding sequence is TGCGCCAGCAGCCCCGGGACAGTGGGAGAGCAGTACTTC.

The rearrangement links TRBV25-1 to TRBJ2-1; TRBD2 matches 12 bases. This CDR3 contains 14 residues. V shed 7 bases and J 5 bases; nucleotides not matched to a gene: 3. Germline CDR1 reads MGHDK; CDR2 reads SYGVNS. The DNA of the CDR3 is TGTGCCAGCAAACTAGCGGGGGGAGACAATGAGCAGTTCTTC. Protein sequence: CASKLAGGDNEQFF.

The V and J genes are TRBV15 and TRBJ1-3; D call uncertain. From germline, CDR1 is LNHNV and CDR2 YYDKDF (reference sequence). The CDR3 runs 14 residues. The germline V and J ends were trimmed by 0 bases and 7 bases, with 10 bases remaining between them. This CDR3 reads CATSRDLEGNTIYF. The CDR3 DNA sequence: TGTGCCACCAGCAGAGATCTTGAGGGCAACACCATATATTTT. Drawing the rest from reference TRBV15 and TRBJ1-3, the complete variable domain is DAMVIQNPRYQVTQFGKPVTLSCSQTLNHNVMYWYQQKSSQAPKLLFHYYDKDFNNEADTPDNFQSRRPNTSFCFLDIRSPGLGDTAMYLCATSRDLEGNTIYFGEGSWLTVV.

This clone was recorded a few times. The CDR3 protein is CASSSQGAGSYEQYF. The CDR3 DNA follows: TGTGCCAGCAGTTCACAGGGGGCGGGCTCCTACGAGCAGTACTTC. V gene TRBV28 combines with J gene TRBJ2-7, with TRBD1 matching 9 bases. The germline gives CDR1 MDHEN, CDR2 SYDVKM. Unmatched junction bases numbered 4, after V lost 4 bases and J lost 0 bases. The CDR3 is made up of 15 amino acids.

The gene calls are TRBV11-2 and TRBJ2-1, with a weak D call TRBD2 (5 bases). In germline, CDR1 is SGHAT, CDR2 FQNNGV. The CDR3 spans 11 residues. The V end lost 5 bases, the J end lost 10 bases, and 9 bases lay between the germline ends. CDR3 in DNA: TGTGCCAGCAGCACCCGGGGAGAGCAGTTCTTC. Protein sequence: CASSTRGEQFF.

The genes are TRBV6-5 and TRBJ2-3; 8 bases match TRBD1. The CDR3 sequence is 15 residues long. V lost 4 bases to trimming and J lost 1 base; unmatched junction nucleotides: 4. CDR1 is MNHEY and CDR2 is SVGAGI in the germline V gene. The CDR3 coding sequence is TGTGCCAGCAGTTTAGACAGGGGCGGCACAGATACGCAGTATTTT. This sequence encodes CASSLDRGGTDTQYF.

A remark on this clone: Mismatch with germline at one junction end may stem from a read error. The chain recombines TRBV3-1 (or the pseudogene TRBV3-2) with TRBJ2-7; 9 bases align to TRBD2. This CDR3 contains 13 residues. From germline, CDR1 is LGHDT and CDR2 YNNKEL (reference sequence). The CDR3 sequence: CASSQGQSGRIHF. As DNA, the CDR3 is TGTGCCAGCAGCCAAGGCCAGAGCGGGAGGATCCACTTC.

V and J are TRBV19 and TRBJ1-2; 8 bases line up with TRBD1. The CDR3 runs to 13 residues. J was trimmed by 6 bases and V by 5 bases; bases with no gene match: 5. The germline CDR1 and CDR2 sequences are LNHDA and SQIVND (reference sequence). The CDR3 region has the DNA TGTGCCAGTAGTTCCAGGGGGCAGGATGGCTACACCTTC. This encodes CASSSRGQDGYTF.

This clone was picked up one time. The chain combines TRBV18 with TRBJ2-1, with 13 bases lining up with TRBD2. Germline CDR1 and CDR2: KGHSH and LQKENI. The ends lost 9 bases at V and 8 bases at J; junction bases unmatched: 10. The CDR3 is made up of 15 amino acids. CDR3 residues: CASLPGTSGIDEQFF. The CDR3 DNA reads TGTGCCAGTCTACCCGGGACTAGCGGGATCGATGAGCAGTTCTTC.

This sequence joins TRBV5-1 and TRBJ2-7, with unresolved D. This CDR3 region has 14 residues. Germline V gives CDR1 SGHRS, CDR2 YFSETQ. The germline V and J ends were trimmed by 0 bases and 0 bases, with 7 bases remaining between them. This CDR3 is CASSLGIVSYEQYF. The CDR3 DNA sequence: TGCGCCAGCAGCTTGGGTATAGTCTCCTACGAGCAGTACTTC.

The chain joins TRBV4-1 to TRBJ1-4; 8 bases are shared with TRBD1. Germline V gene lookup returns CDR1 MGHRA and CDR2 YSYEKL. The CDR3 extends over 16 amino acids. After removal of 6 bases from V and 0 bases from J, the junction contained 6 bases not matched to a gene. The CDR3 bases are TGCGCCAGCAGTAAAGGACAGGGTGCAACTAATGAAAAACTGTTTTTT. Protein sequence: CASSKGQGATNEKLFF.

This sequence joins TRBV28 and TRBJ2-5, with 7 nucleotides matching TRBD1. This CDR3 contains 16 residues. V was pared by 5 bases and J by 3 bases, with 12 bases of the junction left unmatched. CDR1 and CDR2 (germline): MDHEN, SYDVKM. CDR3 DNA sequence: TGTGCCAGCAGTCCCCACCTCCGGACAGGAGAAGAGACCCAGTACTTC. It translates to CASSPHLRTGEETQYF.

The table lists this clone with a count of one. The genes are TRBV3-1 (or the pseudogene TRBV3-2) and TRBJ1-6; D not certain. The V end lost 10 bases, the J end lost 8 bases, and 12 bases lay between the germline ends. The CDR3 has 12 residues. Germline lookup yields CDR1 LGHDT and CDR2 YNNKEL (reference sequence). The CDR3 DNA reads as TGTGCCACCCGCGCCGGGGATTCACCCCTCCACTTT. This sequence encodes CATRAGDSPLHF.

The count of this clone is one. CDR3 loop: CASSLNGGSGDTF. The CDR3 coding sequence is TGTGCCAGCAGCTTAAATGGTGGGAGCGGCGACACCTTC. The chain links TRBV7-9 to TRBJ1-2, with D uncertain. CDR1 SEHNR and CDR2 FQNEAQ come from the germline V gene (reference sequence). Trimming removed 2 bases at V and 12 bases at J, with 16 bases between. The CDR3 is 13 residues long.